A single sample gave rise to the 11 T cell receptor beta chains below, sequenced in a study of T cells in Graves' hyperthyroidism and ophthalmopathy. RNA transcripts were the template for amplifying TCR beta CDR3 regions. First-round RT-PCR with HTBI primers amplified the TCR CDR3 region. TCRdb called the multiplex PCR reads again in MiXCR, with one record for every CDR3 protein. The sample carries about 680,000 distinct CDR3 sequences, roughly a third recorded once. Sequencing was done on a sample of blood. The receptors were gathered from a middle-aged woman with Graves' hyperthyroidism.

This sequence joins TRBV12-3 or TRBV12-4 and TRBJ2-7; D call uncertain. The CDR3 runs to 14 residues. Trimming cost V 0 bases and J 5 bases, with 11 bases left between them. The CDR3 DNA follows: TGTGCCAGCAGTTTAGCGCCGGGCTGGGACGAGCAGTACTTC. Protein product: CASSLAPGWDEQYF.

The CDR3 DNA reads TGTGCCAGCAGCTCGGGTTATGGCATAGATGGCTACACCTTC. It specifies CASSSGYGIDGYTF. J is TRBJ1-2 and V is TRBV7-2; D gene ambiguous. V lost 4 bases to trimming and J lost 6 bases, with 15 bases between them. The CDR3 runs to 14 residues. Germline lookup yields CDR1 SGHTA and CDR2 FQGNSA.

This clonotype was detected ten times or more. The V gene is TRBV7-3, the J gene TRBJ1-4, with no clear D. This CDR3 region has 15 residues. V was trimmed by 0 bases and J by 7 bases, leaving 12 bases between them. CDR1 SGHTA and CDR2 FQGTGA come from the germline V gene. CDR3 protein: CASSLTGVLGEKLFF. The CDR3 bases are TGTGCCAGCAGCTTAACGGGTGTTCTAGGTGAAAAACTGTTTTTT.

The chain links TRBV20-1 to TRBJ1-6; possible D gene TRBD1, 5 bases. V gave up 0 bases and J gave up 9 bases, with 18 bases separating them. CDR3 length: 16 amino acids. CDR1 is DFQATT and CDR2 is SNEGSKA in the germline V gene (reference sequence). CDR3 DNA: TGCAGTGCTAGAGATTTCCTCAGGGAGGGCGGTTCACCCCTCCACTTT. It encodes CSARDFLREGGSPLHF.

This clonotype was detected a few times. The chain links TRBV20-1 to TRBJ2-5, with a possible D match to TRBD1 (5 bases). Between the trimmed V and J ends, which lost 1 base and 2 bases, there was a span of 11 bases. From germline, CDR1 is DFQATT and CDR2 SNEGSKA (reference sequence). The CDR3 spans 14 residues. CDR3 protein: CSARVGAAQETQYF. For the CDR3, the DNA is TGCAGTGCTAGAGTTGGGGCAGCTCAAGAGACCCAGTACTTC.

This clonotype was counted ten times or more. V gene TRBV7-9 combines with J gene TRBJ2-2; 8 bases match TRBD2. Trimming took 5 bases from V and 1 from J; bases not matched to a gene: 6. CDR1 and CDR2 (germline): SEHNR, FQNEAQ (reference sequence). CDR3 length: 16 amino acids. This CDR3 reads CASSTGLALNTGELFF. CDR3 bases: TGTGCCAGCAGCACTGGACTAGCTTTGAACACCGGGGAGCTGTTTTTT.

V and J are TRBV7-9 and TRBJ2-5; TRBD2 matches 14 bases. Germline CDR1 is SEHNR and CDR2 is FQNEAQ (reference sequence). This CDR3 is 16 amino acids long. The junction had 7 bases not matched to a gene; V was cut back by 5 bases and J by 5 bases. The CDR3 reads CASSLTRTSGGETQYF. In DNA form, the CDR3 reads TGTGCCAGCAGCCTGACCCGGACTAGCGGGGGGGAGACCCAGTACTTC.

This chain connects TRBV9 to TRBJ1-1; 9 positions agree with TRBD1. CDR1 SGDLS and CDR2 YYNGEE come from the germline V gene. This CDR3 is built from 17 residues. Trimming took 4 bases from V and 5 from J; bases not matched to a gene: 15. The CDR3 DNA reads TGTGCCAGCAGCCCTAGGACAGGGGAAGGGAGGATGACTGAAGCTTTCTTT. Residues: CASSPRTGEGRMTEAFF.

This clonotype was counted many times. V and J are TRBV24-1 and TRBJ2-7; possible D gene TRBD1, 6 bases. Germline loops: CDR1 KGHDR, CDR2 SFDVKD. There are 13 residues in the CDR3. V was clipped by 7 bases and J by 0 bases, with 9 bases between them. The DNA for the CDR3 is TGTGCCACCAGACAGGGAAGCTCCTACGAGCAGTACTTC. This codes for CATRQGSSYEQYF.

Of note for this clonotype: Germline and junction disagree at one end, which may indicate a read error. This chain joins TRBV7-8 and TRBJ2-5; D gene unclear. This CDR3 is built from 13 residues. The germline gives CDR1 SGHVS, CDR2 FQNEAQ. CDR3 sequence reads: CASSLGLVGTQYF. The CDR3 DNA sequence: TGCGCCAGCAGCCTCGGGCTTGTAGGGACCCAGTACTTC.

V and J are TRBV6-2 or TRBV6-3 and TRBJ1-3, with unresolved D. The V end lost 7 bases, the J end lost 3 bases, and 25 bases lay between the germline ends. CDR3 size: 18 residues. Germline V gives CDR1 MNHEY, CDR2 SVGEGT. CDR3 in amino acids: CASIARLTDQARGNTIYF. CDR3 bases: TGTGCCAGCATCGCTCGTCTGACGGACCAAGCACGTGGAAACACCATATATTTT.